A single sample gave rise to the 31 T cell receptor beta chains below, sequenced in a study of cytomegalovirus exposure and HLA in healthy donors. Both 60 Vbeta primers and 13 Jbeta primers went into the PCR. Data came from immunoSEQ multiplex PCR; TCRdb stores just in-frame clones and leaves some out. The data contain around 82,000 clones, around 81% of them singletons. Material for sequencing was PBMCs. Receptors were obtained from a male donor in good health and CMV-seropositive.

The rearrangement links TRBV5-1 to TRBJ2-7, with 15 bases aligning to TRBD2. With V trimmed by 7 bases and J by 7 bases, 9 bases remained unmatched. Germline loops: CDR1 SGHRS, CDR2 YFSETQ. CDR3 length: 15 residues. In DNA, the CDR3 is TGCGCCAGCCGAGGACTAGCGGGAGGGCCGGGAGAGCAGTACTTC. It yields the protein CASRGLAGGPGEQYF.

As DNA, the CDR3 is TGTGCCAGCAGCTTACTAACAGGGGACAAAAACATTCAGTACTTC. Translating gives CASSLLTGDKNIQYF. The chain combines TRBV7-9 with TRBJ2-4; 7 bases map to TRBD1. The CDR3 consists of 15 residues. With V trimmed by 2 bases and J by 3 bases, 4 bases remained unmatched. Per the germline V gene, CDR1 is SEHNR and CDR2 is FQNEAQ (reference sequence).

CDR3 sequence: CASSRQGGDEQYF. The CDR3 nucleotides are TGTGCCAGCAGCCGACAGGGGGGCGACGAGCAGTACTTC. The chain links TRBV5-4 to TRBJ2-5; the match to TRBD1 covers 9 bases. The DNA matches TRBJ2-7 better at its end, which makes the J call doubtful. CDR1 SGHNT and CDR2 YYREEE come from the germline V gene (reference sequence). CDR3 length: 13 amino acids.

Points on this clone: A read error is likely, as this CDR3 ends without the conserved phenylalanine or tryptophan. Because the CDR3's place on the DNA is in doubt, the DNA is left out and the CDR3 is given as listed by TCRdb. This rearrangement joins TRBV5-4 to TRBJ1-2. The CDR3 has 14 residues if both end residues are counted. The V gene's germline CDR1 is SGHNT and CDR2 YYREEE (reference sequence). CDR3 sequence: CASSRVGGDGQLEV.

V gene TRBV21-1 combines with J gene TRBJ2-7; the table's D call TRBD2 went unverified against the DNA. TRBV21-1 has pseudogene status. The CDR3 has 15 residues. The CDR3 loop is CASSKIAGGPYEQYF. CDR3 nucleotides: TGTGCCAGCAGCAAAATTGCGGGGGGGCCCTACGAGCAGTACTTC.

There are a few counts of this clone. V and J are TRBV2 and TRBJ1-1; D perhaps matches TRBD1 (6 bases). The V gene lost 0 bases and the J gene lost 9 bases, with 14 bases spanning the gap. The CDR3 sequence is 14 residues long. Germline CDR1 is SNHLY and CDR2 is FYNNEI. DNA of the CDR3: TGTGCCAGCAGTGAAGCGCTTCAGGGGAGTAAAGCTTTCTTT. Its translation: CASSEALQGSKAFF. The whole variable domain, remainder taken from reference TRBV2 and TRBJ1-1, is EPEVTQTPSHQVTQMGQEVILRCVPISNHLYFYWYRQILGQKVEFLVSFYNNEISEKSEIFDDQFSVERPDGSNFTLKIRSTKLEDSAMYFCASSEALQGSKAFFGQGTRLTVV.

This chain uses TRBV27 with TRBJ1-6; no reliable D call. This CDR3 is 15 amino acids long. Trimming shortened V by 2 bases and J by 10 bases, and 15 bases separated the two germline ends. In germline, CDR1 is MNHEY, CDR2 SMNVEV (reference sequence). CDR3 sequence reads: CASSLGRRFGSPLHF. CDR3 in DNA: TGTGCCAGCAGTTTAGGGCGAAGGTTCGGATCACCCCTCCACTTT.

Turning to this clone: Other nucleotide sequences from this sample produce the same CDR3. This chain connects TRBV29-1 to TRBJ1-1, with D tentatively TRBD1 (6 bases). Deletions cut 1 base from V and 10 bases from J, with 16 bases between. CDR1 is SQVTM, CDR2 ANQGSEA, per germline. The CDR3 runs to 13 residues. The CDR3 nucleotides read TGCAGCGTTGAAGGGCGGCTGGGGGCGGTAGCTTTCTTT. This translates into CSVEGRLGAVAFF.

On this clone itself: At one boundary the junction diverges from the germline segment, which might be a read error. The J gene is TRBJ1-3, the V gene TRBV5-1, with D unclear. Germline CDR1 and CDR2: SGHRS and YFSETQ. The CDR3 spans 13 residues. Here the CDR3 reads CASRPGTGDTIYF. The CDR3 DNA follows: TGCGCCAGCAGGCCTGGTACTGGAGACACCATATATTTT.

The genes are TRBV11-3 and TRBJ2-1; 8 bases match TRBD2. From germline, CDR1 is SGHNT and CDR2 YENEEA. The length of the CDR3 is 13 residues. J was trimmed by 10 bases and V by 3 bases; bases with no gene match: 5. The CDR3 nucleotides are TGTGCCAGCAGCTTGGGGTCGGGGGGGGAGCAGTTCTTC. Its translation is CASSLGSGGEQFF.

The chain links TRBV9 to TRBJ2-1, with TRBD1 identical over 7 bases. This CDR3 is 15 amino acids long. Germline-derived CDR1 and CDR2 are SGDLS and YYNGEE. The ends lost 1 base at V and 8 bases at J; junction bases unmatched: 9. The CDR3 spells CASSVSGTVFDEQFF. In DNA form, the CDR3 reads TGTGCCAGCAGCGTATCCGGGACAGTATTCGATGAGCAGTTCTTC. The whole variable domain, remainder taken from reference TRBV9 and TRBJ2-1, is DSGVTQTPKHLITATGQRVTLRCSPRSGDLSVYWYQQSLDQGLQFLIQYYNGEERAKGNILERFSAQQFPDLHSELNLSSLELGDSALYFCASSVSGTVFDEQFFGPGTRLTVL.

This clone came up a few times. The chain links TRBV10-1 to TRBJ1-2; 7 bases match TRBD1. Germline values: CDR1 WNHNN, CDR2 SYGVQD (reference sequence). With V trimmed by 5 bases and J by 9 bases, 9 bases remained unmatched. The CDR3 contains 13 residues. The CDR3 DNA reads as TGCGCCAGCAGTCACCGGACAGGACGGAGCTACACCTTC. Translating it yields CASSHRTGRSYTF.

This rearrangement joins TRBV4-3 to TRBJ2-7; 8 bases match TRBD1. The CDR3 totals 14 residues. Trimming took 2 bases from V and 6 from J; bases not matched to a gene: 6. Germline V lookup: CDR1 LGHNA, CDR2 YSLEER. DNA of the CDR3: TGCGCCAGCAGCCAACGACAGGGGCAACGCGAGCAGTACTTC. Its protein product is CASSQRQGQREQYF.

The genes are TRBV18 and TRBJ1-4; D perhaps matches TRBD1 (6 bases). Trimming removed 4 bases from V and 10 bases from J, with 19 bases in between. CDR3 length equals 15 residues. The germline CDR1 and CDR2 sequences are KGHSH and LQKENI. CDR3 region: CASSRATGRRGKLFF. As DNA, the CDR3 is TGTGCCAGCTCACGCGCAACAGGGCGTAGGGGAAAACTGTTTTTT.

CDR3 sequence: CASSYYSGLAGHDEQYF. CDR3 nucleotides: TGTGCCAGCTCTTACTACTCGGGACTAGCGGGACACGACGAGCAGTACTTC. The chain combines TRBV18 with TRBJ2-7; 13 bases map to TRBD2. V dropped 6 bases and J dropped 5; count of bases not matched to a gene: 13. Per germline, CDR1 KGHSH and CDR2 LQKENI. The CDR3 has 17 residues.

The table lists this clone with a count of one. The chain links TRBV19 to TRBJ2-5, with D uncertain. Germline CDR1 and CDR2: LNHDA and SQIVND (reference sequence). Trimming took off 0 bases at V and 6 bases at J, with 8 bases between the two ends. CDR3 size: 13 residues. The CDR3 reads CASSIDRWKTQYF. The CDR3 coding sequence is TGTGCCAGTAGTATAGACAGGTGGAAGACCCAGTACTTC.

This clone has a handful of counts. This chain joins TRBV6-5 and TRBJ1-6; maybe TRBD1 (6 bases). This CDR3 spans 13 amino acids. The V gene's germline CDR1 is MNHEY and CDR2 SVGAGI. Trimming removed 7 bases from V and 7 bases from J, with 11 bases in between. The CDR3, as DNA: TGTGCCAGCAAGCTTGACAGGAATTCACCCCTCCACTTT. Its translation: CASKLDRNSPLHF.

This clone was detected only once. The chain joins TRBV4-2 to TRBJ1-2; D possibly corresponds to TRBD1 (6 bases). Trimming stripped 2 bases from V and 0 bases from J, with 16 bases between. Germline CDR1 and CDR2: LGHNA and YNFKEQ. CDR3 length: 17 amino acids. The CDR3 reads CASSQNTGPQANYGYTF. The CDR3 DNA reads as TGTGCCAGCAGCCAAAATACAGGGCCTCAAGCTAACTATGGCTACACCTTC.

The chain is built from TRBV2 and TRBJ2-7, with 8 bases lining up with TRBD1. Germline V gene lookup returns CDR1 SNHLY and CDR2 FYNNEI. This CDR3 has 13 amino acids. V shed 8 bases and J 0 bases; nucleotides not matched to a gene: 3. This chain's CDR3 is CASWTGRSYEQYF. CDR3 nucleotides: TGTGCCAGCTGGACAGGGCGCTCCTACGAGCAGTACTTC.

The V gene is TRBV27, the J gene TRBJ1-3; a possible D gene is TRBD1 (5 bases). V dropped 3 bases and J dropped 2 bases, with 8 bases sitting between them. The germline gives CDR1 MNHEY, CDR2 SMNVEV (reference sequence). The CDR3 covers 14 residues. The CDR3 bases are TGTGCCAGCAGTTTCGGGGGAACTGGAAACACCATATATTTT. This translates into CASSFGGTGNTIYF.

V usage is TRBV6-5 and J usage is TRBJ2-5, with TRBD2 identical over 11 bases. Germline lookup yields CDR1 MNHEY and CDR2 SVGAGI. The CDR3 has 15 amino acids. CDR3 sequence reads: CAAALRGLAEETQYF. CDR3 DNA: TGTGCTGCCGCCCTAAGGGGACTAGCGGAAGAGACCCAGTACTTC.

This clone was seen only once. V usage is TRBV5-8 and J usage is TRBJ2-3; 7 bases match TRBD1. Germline CDR1 reads SGHTS; CDR2 reads YDEGEE. Trimming removed 0 bases from V and 2 bases from J; junction bases left unmatched: 12. The CDR3 has 18 residues. The CDR3 nucleotides are TGTGCCAGCAGCTTGGGGGTCCGACAGGGTGAGACCACAGATACGCAGTATTTT. It yields the protein CASSLGVRQGETTDTQYF.

The V and J genes are TRBV15 and TRBJ2-3; 13 bases agree with TRBD2. Per the germline V gene, CDR1 is LNHNV and CDR2 is YYDKDF (reference sequence). V shed 5 bases and J 2 bases; nucleotides not matched to a gene: 4. The CDR3 length is 16 residues. The CDR3 spells CATSGGLAGDTDTQYF. The CDR3 nucleotides read TGTGCCACCAGCGGAGGACTAGCGGGGGACACAGATACGCAGTATTTT.

CDR3: CASSARDSSYEQYF. CDR3 in DNA: TGCGCCAGCAGCGCCCGGGACAGCTCCTACGAGCAGTACTTC. The chain carries TRBV4-1 and TRBJ2-7; 7 bases are a match to TRBD1. Per germline, CDR1 MGHRA and CDR2 YSYEKL. This CDR3 contains 14 residues. Trimming removed 5 bases from V and 0 bases from J; junction bases left unmatched: 4.

The chain is built from TRBV28 and TRBJ2-7, with 12 bases aligning to TRBD2. The germline V gene encodes CDR1 MDHEN and CDR2 SYDVKM. The ends lost 5 bases at V and 7 bases at J; junction bases unmatched: 9. This CDR3 has 15 amino acids. The CDR3 sequence is CASSPRLAGVLEQYF. The DNA for the CDR3 is TGTGCCAGCAGTCCGAGACTAGCGGGGGTCCTGGAGCAGTACTTC.

This chain uses TRBV6-5 with TRBJ1-1, with D possibly being TRBD1 (6 bases). Germline V gene lookup returns CDR1 MNHEY and CDR2 SVGAGI. The CDR3 has 13 residues. V gave up 5 bases and J gave up 1 base, with 8 bases separating them. CDR3 DNA sequence: TGTGCCAGCAGTGCACAGGGGAACACTGAAGCTTTCTTT. Translation: CASSAQGNTEAFF.

The chain uses TRBV27 and TRBJ2-1, with 11 bases identical to TRBD1. CDR1 is MNHEY, CDR2 SMNVEV, per germline (reference sequence). There are 15 residues in the CDR3. V dropped 8 bases and J dropped 7; count of bases not matched to a gene: 10. CDR3 amino acids: CASGPGTGGLNEQFF. DNA of the CDR3: TGTGCCAGCGGGCCCGGGACAGGGGGATTAAATGAGCAGTTCTTC.

This sequence joins TRBV5-4 and TRBJ1-6, with 9 bases that match TRBD1. Trimming took 0 bases from V and 7 from J; bases not matched to a gene: 2. CDR3 length equals 15 residues. CDR1 is SGHNT, CDR2 YYREEE, per germline (reference sequence). In DNA, the CDR3 is TGTGCCAGCAGCTTGGAAACAGGGGGCAATTCACCCCTCCACTTT. This sequence encodes CASSLETGGNSPLHF.

The gene calls are TRBV7-6 and TRBJ1-1, with 8 bases that match TRBD1. V lost 5 bases, J lost 8 bases, and 10 bases stayed unmatched. The CDR3 extends over 14 amino acids. From germline, CDR1 is SGHVS and CDR2 FNYEAQ. CDR3 nucleotides: TGTGCCAGCAGCAACACAGGGGGTGACCGGGAAGCTTTCTTT. Amino acids: CASSNTGGDREAFF.

The chain recombines TRBV7-2 with TRBJ2-5, with D uncertain. The CDR3 extends over 13 amino acids. CDR1 and CDR2 from the germline V gene are SGHTA and FQGNSA. Trimming took 1 base from V and 5 from J, leaving 8 bases between them. CDR3 coding DNA: TGTGCCAGCAGCTTAGGTCAGAGGGAGACCCAGTACTTC. Its translation: CASSLGQRETQYF.

V and J are TRBV2 and TRBJ1-6; 7 nucleotides align to TRBD1. The CDR3 is 14 residues long. Germline V gene sequence: CDR1 SNHLY, CDR2 FYNNEI. Trimming took 4 bases from V and 7 from J; bases not matched to a gene: 4. The CDR3 region has the DNA TGTGCCAGCAGTGTAGGGACAGAGAATTCACCCCTCCACTTT. Residues: CASSVGTENSPLHF.